This TCR beta chain was captured by sequencing in a study of T cells after yellow fever vaccination. TCRdb called the 5' RACE reads again in MiXCR, with one record for every CDR3 protein. Among 120,000 or so distinct CDR3 sequences listed, around 15% were seen once. The CDR3 loop spans 10 amino acids. V lost 5 bases to trimming and J lost 5 bases, with 7 bases between them. Germline CDR1 is DFQATT and CDR2 is SNEGSKA (reference sequence). Regarding the study as a whole: Some clonotypes, a small share, were shared between CD4 and CD8 compartments.

Turning to this clonotype: Its target is unknown.

The sequence was obtained from a man aged 18 to 30 who received the YFV17D yellow fever vaccine. V and J are TRBV20-1 and TRBJ2-7, with D perhaps TRBD2 (6 bases). Sequencing used CD8+ T cells sorted from PBMCs, obtained 5 days after the yellow fever booster vaccination. The DNA of the CDR3 is TGCAGTGCTTGGGGGGACGAGCAGTACTTC. It translates to CSAWGDEQYF.